This is a list of T cell receptor beta chains from one sample in a study of blood T cell repertoires in COVID-19. Assay: immunoSEQ multiplex PCR; the TCRdb copy retains only in-frame clones and omits some. The sample carries about 170,000 clones, 70% to 90% recorded once. The sequencing input was peripheral blood. The receptors were sampled from a woman of 80 years or more with COVID-19, enrolled during active disease. Both conserved end residues are part of each CDR3. Fields, in order: CDR3 DNA, CDR3 protein, V gene, D gene, J gene, clone size. The D gene is left open where the match is weak. Some rows mark clone size as missing; the rest say once, few, many or name a class of expanded clone.

TGTGCCAGCAGCCAAGACGTCGGGACTAGCGGGAGTTCTTTCTTC	CASSQDVGTSGSSFF	TRBV3-1/TRBV3-2	TRBD2	TRBJ2-1	-
TGTGCCAGCAGCGTAGGCTCAGGACACCTCAATGAAAAACTGTTTTTT	CASSVGSGHLNEKLFF	TRBV9	-	TRBJ1-4	few
TGTGCCAGTTCCTACGGGACAGAAAATTCACCCCTCCACTTT	CASSYGTENSPLHF	TRBV19	TRBD1	TRBJ1-6	-
TGTGCCAGCAGCCTGACAGGGAACAATGAGCAGTTCTTC	CASSLTGNNEQFF	TRBV7-3	TRBD1	TRBJ2-1	-
TGTGCCAGCAGCCAAGCCGGCCGTCAGGGGGCTCAGCCCCAGCATTTT	CASSQAGRQGAQPQHF	TRBV4-2	TRBD1	TRBJ1-5	-
TGTGCCAGCAGTGGCAATGGACTAGCGGGACGTCGTGAGCAGTTCTTC	CASSGNGLAGRREQFF	TRBV2	TRBD2	TRBJ2-1	once
TGTGCCAGTAGTATAGGGGTAGCCTTTAGGGAGCAGTACTTC	CASSIGVAFREQYF	TRBV19	-	TRBJ2-7	many
TGTGCCAGCTACCCCCCGGGACAGGGGGCTGATTCCCCCCAGCATTTT	CASYPPGQGADSPQHF	TRBV28	TRBD1	TRBJ1-5	-
TGTGCCAGCAGCTTCAAAGGACTAGCCGACTACGAGCAGTACTTC	CASSFKGLADYEQYF	TRBV5-6	TRBD2	TRBJ2-7	-
TGTGCCAGCAGCACATCCGGGACAGGGGATGGCTACACCTTC	CASSTSGTGDGYTF	TRBV9	TRBD1	TRBJ1-2	-
TGTGCCAGTAGTAGGACTAGCGGGGTCGGGTACAATGAGCAGTTCTTC	CASSRTSGVGYNEQFF	TRBV19	TRBD2	TRBJ2-1	once
TGTGCCAGCAGCTTCCGGGGTCTAAAAAGGGACTATGGCTACACCTTC	CASSFRGLKRDYGYTF	TRBV5-6	-	TRBJ1-2	-
TGTGCCAGCAGCGAAAGGGGGGGGACTAATGAAAAACTGTTTTTT	CASSERGGTNEKLFF	TRBV11-2	-	TRBJ1-4	-
TGTGCCAGCAGCTTAAAAGGGACAGGGGCCAATACCTACAATGAGCAGTTCTTC	CASSLKGTGANTYNEQFF	TRBV11-2	TRBD1	TRBJ2-1	-
TGTGCCAGCAGCTCAGTCAGGGTAAAGAACACTGAAGCTTTCTTT	CASSSVRVKNTEAFF	TRBV11-2	-	TRBJ1-1	-
TGTGCCAGTAGTATAGATCCCTGGACTAGGAGAGACAATGAGCAGTTCTTC	CASSIDPWTRRDNEQFF	TRBV19	TRBD2	TRBJ2-1	-
TGTGCCAGCAGCTACACCAGGGTCGGGACTAGCGGGAGGCGCACAGATACGCAGTATTTT	CASSYTRVGTSGRRTDTQYF	TRBV6-6	TRBD2	TRBJ2-3	-
TGTGCCAGCAGTAAACTAGTAGTTGGGGCCAACGTCCTGACTTTC	CASSKLVVGANVLTF	TRBV2	-	TRBJ2-6	-
TGCGCCAGCAGCTTGGCCCTCGGGAACCAAGAGACCCAGTACTTC	CASSLALGNQETQYF	TRBV5-1	-	TRBJ2-5	-
TGTGCCAGCAGTGTTCTGGACAGGGACACTGAAGCTTTCTTT	CASSVLDRDTEAFF	TRBV2	TRBD1	TRBJ1-1	once
TGCGCCAGCAGCAATGGACTAGCGGGAGCAGATACGCAGTATTTT	CASSNGLAGADTQYF	TRBV5-1	TRBD2	TRBJ2-3	-
TGTGCCAGCTCACCCCGATCGGGGGGTCAGCCCCAGCATTTT	CASSPRSGGQPQHF	TRBV18	-	TRBJ1-5	few
TGTGCCAGCAGTTACGGCGGGAGGGCCCCTGAGCAGTTCTTC	CASSYGGRAPEQFF	TRBV6-2/TRBV6-3	TRBD2	TRBJ2-1	once
TGTGCCAGCAGTTCCAGTGGTGGGGCCTTCTATGGCTACACCTTC	CASSSSGGAFYGYTF	TRBV7-2	-	TRBJ1-2	once
TGTGCCAGCAGCGTATCCCTAGCGGGAATCAATGAGCAGTTCTTC	CASSVSLAGINEQFF	TRBV9	TRBD2	TRBJ2-1	-
TGTGCCAGCAGTCCCAACCTACAGGGCGGCTATGGCTACACCTTC	CASSPNLQGGYGYTF	TRBV28	-	TRBJ1-2	-
TGTGCCAGTAGTATGGACAGGGTATTTTCACCCCTCCACTTT	CASSMDRVFSPLHF	TRBV19	TRBD1	TRBJ1-6	-
TGTGCCAGCAGCCAAGAAGGCAGGTACTATGGCTACACCTTC	CASSQEGRYYGYTF	TRBV14	-	TRBJ1-2	-
TGTGCCAGTAGTATTTTAGGAGGCAATCAGCCCCAGCATTTT	CASSILGGNQPQHF	TRBV19	-	TRBJ1-5	few
TGTGCCAGCAGTAAGGGACTGGAAGTCGGGGAGCAGTACTTC	CASSKGLEVGEQYF	TRBV14	-	TRBJ2-7	-
TGTGCCAGCAGCTTAGATGGGGACAGGGATGATTCACCCCTCCACTTT	CASSLDGDRDDSPLHF	TRBV7-3	TRBD1	TRBJ1-6	few
TGTGCCACCAGTGCGAGACAGGGATACGACACCGGGGAGCTGTTTTTT	CATSARQGYDTGELFF	TRBV24-1	TRBD1	TRBJ2-2	-
TGTGCCAGCAGGGGGATGCGGGACACCATATATTTT	CASRGMRDTIYF	TRBV28	-	TRBJ1-3	-
TGTGCCAGCAGCTTAGACAGGAAAACCTACGAGCAGTACTTC	CASSLDRKTYEQYF	TRBV7-2	-	TRBJ2-7	-
TGCGCCAGCAGCCAAGCTTTGCAGGGCCCCCTTTATGGCTACACCTTC	CASSQALQGPLYGYTF	TRBV4-1	-	TRBJ1-2	-
TGTGCCAGCAGCGGCGACGGGAACTATGGCTACACCTTC	CASSGDGNYGYTF	TRBV9	-	TRBJ1-2	-
TGTGCCAGCAGGCGGGTGTTGAACACTGAAGCTTTCTTT	CASRRVLNTEAFF	TRBV6-5	-	TRBJ1-1	-
TGTGCCAGTAGTAGGGCCAGGGAGGCCTACGAGCAGTACTTC	CASSRAREAYEQYF	TRBV19	-	TRBJ2-7	-
TGTGCCAGCAGCAGCCGGGTACAGGGGGATGGCTACACCTTC	CASSSRVQGDGYTF	TRBV28	TRBD1	TRBJ1-2	-
TGTGCCAGCAGCTCACGGACAGGGTTCTATGGCTACACCTTC	CASSSRTGFYGYTF	TRBV3-1/TRBV3-2	TRBD1	TRBJ1-2	-
TGTGCCATCAGTGATAGCGGGACAGGGGGGCGAGAGACCCAGTACTTC	CAISDSGTGGRETQYF	TRBV10-3	TRBD1	TRBJ2-5	-
TGTGCCAGCAGCCGGACAGTTTATAGCAATCAGCCCCAGCATTTT	CASSRTVYSNQPQHF	TRBV28	-	TRBJ1-5	-
TGTGCCAGCAGCCCCTCTAGAGATACGCAGTATTTT	CASSPSRDTQYF	TRBV3-1/TRBV3-2	-	TRBJ2-3	-
TGTGCCAGCAGACTACACGAACCTAATCAGCCCCAGCATTTT	CASRLHEPNQPQHF	TRBV2	-	TRBJ1-5	-
TGTGCCAGCAGTCCCCCGGGGATAGCCAATCAGCCCCAGCATTTT	CASSPPGIANQPQHF	TRBV28	-	TRBJ1-5	-
TGTGCCAGCAGTCCCCGGGAGTTTAACTATGGCTACACCTTC	CASSPREFNYGYTF	TRBV6-5	-	TRBJ1-2	-
TGTGCCAGCAGCCGAGGGGGCCTGAACACCGGGGAGCTGTTTTTT	CASSRGGLNTGELFF	TRBV5-6	TRBD1	TRBJ2-2	once
TGTGCCAGCAGTTACGGACTAGCGGGAGGGCTTAGAGATACGCAGTATTTT	CASSYGLAGGLRDTQYF	TRBV6-2/TRBV6-3	TRBD2	TRBJ2-3	-